This TCR beta chain was documented in a study of shared clonotypes between healthy human individuals. Study details: Three CD4 naive, three CD4 memory, two CD8 naive and one CD8 memory plate were used per donor. Study-wide findings and caveats: Generation probabilities were higher for clonotypes shared across all four sorted-subset donors than for unshared ones. Large depth notwithstanding, sorted-subset sequencing proved incomplete by rarefaction.

The repertoire was sequenced with immunoSEQ multiplex PCR; TCRdb's copy has only in-frame clones and lacks some. This table holds roughly 2.1 million clones, approximately 94% found once. CD8 cells regarded as naive lacked CD45RO, were positively chosen for CCR7, and omitted terminally differentiated effector memory CD45RA+ cells. For this clone: What it binds is not known.

V was clipped by 6 bases and J by 5 bases, with 5 bases between them. The CDR3 length is 10 residues. CDR1 and CDR2 (germline): SGHNT, YYREEE (reference sequence). The source of this sequence is a man between 18 and 29 years old in good health. Some clones in this sample may be carry-over from other donors' samples. The material sequenced was naive CD8+ T cells from PBMCs. The chain combines TRBV5-4 with TRBJ1-2; D remains unclear. This CDR3 is CASKGYGYTF. CDR3 DNA: TGTGCCAGCAAGGGATATGGCTACACCTTC.